The 20 T cell receptor beta chains in this list originate from one sample, sequenced in a study of human T cells and chemical hapten exposure (dated by TCRdb to the early 2020s). The time point label for this specimen denotes: patch test 1, 2 weeks after DPC sensitization. The intended sense of this specimen's treatment or condition label: therapeutic diphenylcyclopropenone sensitization with weekly scalp DPC. To prepare the library, RACE was applied. The sequencer listed for this sample is NextSeq 500. The raw public data were reprocessed by TCRdb itself: fastp quality trimming at Q25, MiXCR clonotype calling, in-frame beta chains only. When rows share a CDR3 protein, they turn into one entry using the most common DNA and genes. Within this sample are about 81,000 distinct CDR3 sequences, with approximately 8% of them counted one time only. The ten largest clonotypes hold around 1.5% of the sample.

The sequenced sample was whole blood, obtained in connection with sensitization to the hapten diphenylcyclopropenone (DPC). Receptor source: a woman in her 30s with alopecia areata. Some clones in this sample may be carry-over from other donors' samples.

The gene calls are TRBV2 and TRBJ2-3; the D is unclear. V dropped 8 bases and J dropped 2 bases, with 11 bases sitting between them. Germline V CDR1 and CDR2: SNHLY, FYNNEI. The CDR3 has 13 residues. The CDR3 reads CASSRDLTDTQYF. In nucleotides, the CDR3 is TGTGCCAGCTCCCGAGACCTCACAGATACGCAGTATTTT.

This clonotype was seen at least ten times. CDR3 nucleotides: TGCAGTGCCCCAAAATCGTCAGGGAGAACAGATACGCAGTATTTT. Translating gives CSAPKSSGRTDTQYF. The rearrangement uses TRBV20-1 and TRBJ2-3; either TRBD1 or TRBD2 may fit D (5 bases each). The CDR3 is 15 amino acids. Germline V gene sequence: CDR1 DFQATT, CDR2 SNEGSKA (reference sequence). V lost 6 bases, J lost 3 bases, and 19 bases lay in between.

This clonotype has at least ten counts. The genes are TRBV11-3 and TRBJ2-5; TRBD2 aligns across 8 bases. V trimming: 4 bases; J trimming: 1 base; junction bases outside the gene matches: 2. The CDR3 spans 14 residues. Germline CDR1 reads SGHNT; CDR2 reads YENEEA. CDR3 DNA sequence: TGTGCCAGCAGCTCCGGACTAGCCCAAGAGACCCAGTACTTC. It specifies CASSSGLAQETQYF. Full variable domain (remainder filled in from reference TRBV11-3 and TRBJ2-5): EAGVVQSPRYKIIEKKQPVAFWCNPISGHNTLYWYLQNLGQGPELLIRYENEEAVDDSQLPKDRFSAERLKGVDSTLKIQPAELGDSAVYLCASSSGLAQETQYFGPGTRLLVL.

The chain joins TRBV5-1 to TRBJ2-5; weak D call: TRBD1 (5 bases). The CDR3 consists of 14 residues. V lost 2 bases and J 2 bases, leaving 10 bases between the germline ends. The germline V gene has CDR1 SGHRS and CDR2 YFSETQ. The CDR3 nucleotides are TGCGCCAGCAGCTTCGGACACGTGCAAGAGACCCAGTACTTC. Protein: CASSFGHVQETQYF.

This clonotype was seen ten or more times. The chain combines TRBV3-1 with TRBJ1-1; D remains ambiguous. Trimming removed 7 bases from V and 1 base from J, with 10 bases in between. CDR3 size: 13 residues. Looked up from germline, CDR1 is LGHDT and CDR2 is YNNKEL (reference sequence). CDR3 protein: CASNWGENTEAFF. The CDR3 DNA reads TGTGCCAGCAATTGGGGAGAGAACACTGAAGCTTTCTTT.

This clonotype was seen only a few times. The chain is built from TRBV20-1 and TRBJ1-3; 8 nucleotides align to TRBD1. Germline V CDR1 and CDR2: DFQATT, SNEGSKA (reference sequence). V was clipped by 3 bases and J by 0 bases; unmatched bases: 7. CDR3 length: 16 residues. CDR3 coding DNA: TGCAGTGCTAGCCAGGGGGCCTTTATCTCTGGAAACACCATATATTTT. As protein: CSASQGAFISGNTIYF.

To note about this clonotype: A read error is possible here, since a much larger clone lies one base away. The chain uses TRBV29-1 and TRBJ1-6; 10 positions match TRBD1. The CDR3 consists of 13 residues. The germline V gene encodes CDR1 SQVTM and CDR2 ANQGSEA. CDR3 coding DNA: TGCAGCGTTGCGGGACAGGGGAATTCACCCCTCAACTTT. Its protein is CSVAGQGNSPLNF.

This clonotype was observed a few times. The V gene is TRBV12-3 or TRBV12-4, the J gene TRBJ1-2; D remains unclear. This CDR3 has 14 residues. V gave up 3 bases and J gave up 1 base, with 9 bases separating them. CDR3 sequence: CASSFFPVNYGYTF. CDR3 bases: TGTGCCAGCAGTTTTTTCCCAGTTAACTATGGCTACACCTTC.

This clonotype appeared a few times. V is TRBV9 and J is TRBJ2-7; D might be TRBD1 or TRBD2, each matching 5 bases. Germline loops: CDR1 SGDLS, CDR2 YYNGEE. This CDR3 has 16 amino acids. Trimming removed 0 bases at V and 7 bases at J, with 20 bases between. DNA of the CDR3: TGTGCCAGCAGCGTAGGGATGTCAGGGACGTCTTGGGAGCAGTACTTC. Translation gives CASSVGMSGTSWEQYF.

The chain uses TRBV5-1 and TRBJ1-2; D perhaps matches TRBD1 (5 bases). The CDR3 has 12 residues. V was cut by 4 bases and J by 1 base, with 5 bases left in between. Per germline, CDR1 SGHRS and CDR2 YFSETQ. The CDR3, as DNA: TGCGCCAGCAGCGACAGTAACTATGGCTACACCTTC. It yields the protein CASSDSNYGYTF.

This clonotype was observed many times. The J gene is TRBJ1-1, the V gene TRBV2; 7 positions match TRBD1. The CDR3 is made up of 12 amino acids. J lost 4 bases, V lost 5 bases, and 1 base had no gene match. CDR1 is SNHLY and CDR2 is FYNNEI in the germline V gene. The CDR3 region has the DNA TGTGCCAGCAGTCACAGGGGCACTGAAGCTTTCTTT. This codes for CASSHRGTEAFF.

There are many counts of this clonotype. This sequence joins TRBV6-2 or TRBV6-3 and TRBJ1-6; TRBD1 matches at 7 bases. Germline values: CDR1 MNHEY, CDR2 SVGEGT. The trim removed 4 bases at V and 9 bases at J, leaving 15 bases unmatched. This CDR3 has 17 residues. The CDR3 DNA follows: TGTGCCAGCAGTTGGGCAGGTATAGGACAGGCAACTTCACCCCTCCACTTT. The encoded protein is CASSWAGIGQATSPLHF.

The V gene is TRBV11-1, the J gene TRBJ2-1; 9 bases match TRBD1. This CDR3 region has 15 residues. V shed 4 bases and J 10 bases; nucleotides not matched to a gene: 11. Germline values: CDR1 SGHAT, CDR2 FQDESV (reference sequence). The CDR3 loop reads CASSWGGTGMWEQFF. CDR3 in DNA: TGTGCCAGCAGCTGGGGTGGGACAGGGATGTGGGAGCAGTTCTTC. The whole variable domain, filled in from reference TRBV11-1 and TRBJ2-1, reads EAEVAQSPRYKITEKSQAVAFWCDPISGHATLYWYRQILGQGPELLVQFQDESVVDDSQLPKDRFSAERLKGVDSTLKIQPAELGDSAMYLCASSWGGTGMWEQFFGPGTRLTVL.

This sequence joins TRBV20-1 and TRBJ2-3; 9 bases are a match to TRBD2. CDR3 length equals 16 residues. With 6 bases clipped from V and 4 bases from J, the junction kept 14 bases outside the gene matches. Germline values: CDR1 DFQATT, CDR2 SNEGSKA (reference sequence). The DNA of the CDR3 is TGCAGTGCCGCGGTGGTAGCGGGGGTTTGTTCAGATACGCAGTATTTT. Protein: CSAAVVAGVCSDTQYF.

This clonotype was seen repeatedly, ten times or more. The chain is built from TRBV7-6 and TRBJ2-3; the D gene is possibly TRBD2 (6 bases). Trimming took 3 bases from V and 0 from J, leaving 16 bases between them. The germline CDR1 and CDR2 sequences are SGHVS and FNYEAQ. The CDR3 covers 17 residues. Written as DNA, the CDR3 is TGTGCCAGCAGCTTTGGCGGGGTCCCCCCTAGCACAGATACGCAGTATTTT. Its protein is CASSFGGVPPSTDTQYF. The full variable domain, completed using reference TRBV7-6 and TRBJ2-3, is GAGVSQSPRYKVTKRGQDVALRCDPISGHVSLYWYRQALGQGPEFLTYFNYEAQQDKSGLPNDRFSAERPEGSISTLTIQRTEQRDSAMYRCASSFGGVPPSTDTQYFGPGTRLTVL.

This clonotype occurred many times. This chain uses TRBV6-6 with TRBJ2-1; possibly TRBD2 for D (6 bases). The V gene lost 6 bases and the J gene lost 9 bases, with 12 bases spanning the gap. Germline V lookup: CDR1 MNHNY, CDR2 SVGAGI (reference sequence). This CDR3 comprises 12 residues. The CDR3 nucleotides read TGTGCCAGCAGACTAGCCCAGGGTGAGCAGTTCTTC. Translating it yields CASRLAQGEQFF.

In its sample, this clonotype was seen many times. V is TRBV5-1 and J is TRBJ1-2; D might be TRBD1 (5 bases). CDR1 SGHRS and CDR2 YFSETQ come from the germline V gene. The length of the CDR3 is 15 residues. V lost 1 base and J lost 0, with 10 bases in between. In DNA form, the CDR3 reads TGCGCCAGCAGCTTGAACGGACAAGCTAACTATGGCTACACCTTC. Translation gives CASSLNGQANYGYTF.

This clonotype was counted at least ten times. V and J are TRBV7-9 and TRBJ1-1, with TRBD1 as a possible D gene (5 bases). V was pared by 1 base and J by 5 bases, with 11 bases between. This CDR3 has 14 amino acids. Germline V gene lookup returns CDR1 SEHNR and CDR2 FQNEAQ (reference sequence). CDR3 amino acids: CASSLGGWGTEAFF. The DNA for the CDR3 is TGTGCCAGCAGCTTAGGGGGGTGGGGAACTGAAGCTTTCTTT.

Note on this clonotype: This may arise from a read error, as a much more abundant clone is one base away. J is TRBJ1-5 and V is TRBV20-1; no clear D. CDR3 length: 13 residues. Germline V gene data show CDR1 as DFQATT and CDR2 as SNEGSKA (reference sequence). CDR3 amino acids: CSARDWPNQPQNF. The CDR3, as DNA: TGCAGTGCTAGAGATTGGCCCAATCAGCCCCAGAATTTT.

The chain joins TRBV9 to TRBJ2-1, with D maybe TRBD2 (5 bases). This CDR3 region has 15 residues. Germline CDR1 reads SGDLS; CDR2 reads YYNGEE. Between the trimmed V and J ends, which lost 0 bases and 7 bases, there was a span of 14 bases. The CDR3 DNA reads as TGTGCCAGCAGCGTAGCGGGGAGTTACGAGAATGAGCAGTTCTTC. This translates into CASSVAGSYENEQFF.